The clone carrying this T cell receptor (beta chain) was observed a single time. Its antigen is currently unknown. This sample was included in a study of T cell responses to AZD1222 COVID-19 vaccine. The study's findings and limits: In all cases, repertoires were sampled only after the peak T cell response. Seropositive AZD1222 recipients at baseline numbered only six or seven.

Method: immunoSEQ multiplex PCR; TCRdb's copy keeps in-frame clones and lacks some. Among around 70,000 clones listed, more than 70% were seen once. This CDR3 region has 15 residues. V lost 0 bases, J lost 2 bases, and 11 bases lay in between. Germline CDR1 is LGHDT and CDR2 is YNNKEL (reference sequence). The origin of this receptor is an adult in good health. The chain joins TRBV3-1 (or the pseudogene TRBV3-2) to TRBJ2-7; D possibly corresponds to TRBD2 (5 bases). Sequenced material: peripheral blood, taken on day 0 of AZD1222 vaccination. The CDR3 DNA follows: TGTGCCAGCAGCCAAGATTCTAGCCAAACCTACGAGCAGTACTTC. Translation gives CASSQDSSQTYEQYF.